This T cell receptor beta chain was captured in a study of beta chain features in type 1 diabetes. Investigators reverse transcribed all isolated RNA, so they sequenced expressed TCRB transcripts. Generated by immunoSEQ multiplex PCR, the TCRdb table keeps only in-frame clones and is missing some. The table records about 400,000 clones, over 10% of them present only once. The receptor was isolated from a man aged 18 to 30 in good health. What was sequenced was naive CD4+ T cells from blood.

This CDR3 reads CASSVEAGGKNIQYF. CDR3 DNA: TGTGCCAGCAGCGTAGAAGCGGGGGGGAAAAACATTCAGTACTTC. The rearrangement links TRBV9 to TRBJ2-4; 10 bases agree with TRBD2. The CDR3 spans 15 residues. CDR1 is SGDLS, CDR2 YYNGEE, per germline. Germline trimming cut 0 bases from V and 4 bases from J; bases unmatched to any gene: 1.